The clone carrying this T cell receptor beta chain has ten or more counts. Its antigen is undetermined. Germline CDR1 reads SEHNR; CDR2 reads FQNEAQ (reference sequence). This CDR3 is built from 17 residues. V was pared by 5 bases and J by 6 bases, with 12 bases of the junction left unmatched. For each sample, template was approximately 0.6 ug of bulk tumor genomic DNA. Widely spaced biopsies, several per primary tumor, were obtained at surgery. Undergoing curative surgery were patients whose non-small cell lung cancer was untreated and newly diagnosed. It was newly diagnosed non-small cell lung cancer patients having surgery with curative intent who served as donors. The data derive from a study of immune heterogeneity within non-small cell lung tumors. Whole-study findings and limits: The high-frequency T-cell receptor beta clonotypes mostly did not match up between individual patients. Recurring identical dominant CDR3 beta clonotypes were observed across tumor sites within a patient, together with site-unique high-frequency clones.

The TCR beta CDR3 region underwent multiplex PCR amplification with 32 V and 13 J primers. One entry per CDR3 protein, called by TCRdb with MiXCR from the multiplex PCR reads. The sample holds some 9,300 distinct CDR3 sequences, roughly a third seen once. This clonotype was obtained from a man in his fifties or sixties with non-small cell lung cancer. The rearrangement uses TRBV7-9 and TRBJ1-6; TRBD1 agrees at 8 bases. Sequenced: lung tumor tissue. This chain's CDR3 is CASSPSPDRGPNSPLHF. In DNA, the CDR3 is TGTGCCAGCAGCCCGAGCCCCGACAGGGGTCCTAATTCACCCCTCCACTTT.